This TCR beta chain was obtained from a study of blood T cell repertoires in COVID-19. Across the whole study: The United States, Italy and Spain supplied acute and convalescent COVID-19 samples. The analysed material was cDNA or gDNA that came from T cells, B-cell-depleted T cells, or PBMCs.

Only in-frame clones appear in the TCRdb table, and some are missing; sequencing was by immunoSEQ multiplex PCR. The profile shows over 35,000 clones, around 85% of them singletons. Trimming took off 3 bases at V and 7 bases at J, with 13 bases between the two ends. The CDR3 covers 13 residues. The chain recombines TRBV12-3 or TRBV12-4 with TRBJ2-7; tentatively, D is TRBD1 (5 bases). Sequencing was performed on peripheral blood. The receptor was isolated from a human donor in a cohort sampled during active COVID-19. CDR3 DNA sequence: TGTGCCAGCAGTTTGCAGGGTTTCGAAGAGCAGTACTTC. Encoded protein: CASSLQGFEEQYF.